Listed below are T cell receptor beta chains from one sample, sequenced in a study of T and B cells in COVID-19 patients. TCRdb re-called the multiplex PCR reads with MiXCR, one entry per CDR3 protein. The sample carries some 14,000 distinct CDR3 sequences, 28% recorded once. The sequenced sample was blood. The receptors were sampled from a human donor who had recovered from COVID-19. Both conserved end residues are part of each CDR3. The D gene is left open where the match is weak. The listing skips clone size in some rows; elsewhere it reads once, few, many or a size class.

CDR3 protein,CDR3 DNA,D gene,CDR3 length,J gene,clone size,V gene
CAWTSAHNQPQHF,TGTGCCTGGACTTCGGCCCACAATCAGCCCCAGCATTTT,-,13,TRBJ1-5,few,TRBV30
CASSQDGGETQYF,TGTGCCAGCTCTCAGGACGGCGGGGAGACCCAGTACTTC,-,13,TRBJ2-5,-,TRBV18
CASSLMRMAYEQYF,TGTGCCAGCAGCCTGATGCGGATGGCCTACGAGCAGTACTTC,-,14,TRBJ2-7,many,TRBV13
CASSEETGEAYEQYF,TGTGCCAGCAGTGAAGAAACAGGGGAGGCCTACGAGCAGTACTTC,-,15,TRBJ2-7,medium-sized,TRBV6-1
CASRTDTSYNSPLHF,TGTGCCAGCAGGACGGACACCTCCTATAATTCACCCCTCCACTTT,-,15,TRBJ1-6,many,TRBV6-6
CASSARQGGTNEKLFF,TGCGCCAGCAGCGCAAGACAGGGAGGAACTAATGAAAAACTGTTTTTT,TRBD1,16,TRBJ1-4,few,TRBV5-1
CASSHTGGRSNQPQHF,TGTGCCAGCAGTCACACAGGGGGCCGTAGCAATCAGCCCCAGCATTTT,TRBD1,16,TRBJ1-5,-,TRBV6-2/TRBV6-3
CASGGDYGYTF,TGTGCCAGCGGGGGCGACTATGGCTACACCTTC,-,11,TRBJ1-2,many,TRBV19
CSAIKTGVSYEQYF,TGCAGTGCTATAAAGACAGGCGTCTCCTACGAGCAGTACTTC,-,14,TRBJ2-7,-,TRBV20-1
CSARTGFGYEQYF,TGCAGTGCTAGGACAGGGTTCGGCTACGAGCAGTACTTC,TRBD1,13,TRBJ2-7,once,TRBV20-1
CASSTSGLAGYNEQFF,TGTGCCAGTAGTACCTCGGGACTAGCGGGCTACAATGAGCAGTTCTTC,TRBD2,16,TRBJ2-1,-,TRBV19
CACTTGDRSSTYEQYF,TGTGCCTGCACGACTGGCGATCGGTCTAGCACCTACGAGCAGTACTTC,-,16,TRBJ2-7,medium-sized,TRBV30
CASSLNRGGPGIYGYTF,TGCGCCAGCAGCTTGAATCGCGGAGGGCCAGGGATCTATGGCTACACCTTC,-,17,TRBJ1-2,-,TRBV5-1
CASRNRGIDTQYF,TGTGCCAGCAGAAACAGGGGTATAGATACGCAGTATTTT,TRBD1,13,TRBJ2-3,-,TRBV6-5
CASSAQGHGELIF,TGTGCCAGCAGTGCACAGGGACACGGGGAGCTGATTTTT,-,13,TRBJ2-2,-,TRBV27
CAIRQTSGAIYEQYF,TGTGCCATCAGACAGACTAGCGGGGCTATCTACGAGCAGTACTTC,TRBD2,15,TRBJ2-7,-,TRBV10-3